These 22 T cell receptor beta chains were sequenced from one sample in a study of T-cell reconstitution after alpha-beta-depleted transplantation in children. Preparing the TCRbeta library involved the use of unique molecular identifiers. TCRdb re-derived calls from the PCR reads in MiXCR, one entry per CDR3 protein. Of 250,000 to 350,000 distinct CDR3 sequences detected, 9.9% appear once; the ten largest clones hold around 9.1%. The sample consisted of PBMCs from the stem cell graft donor, taken from the stem cell graft. The source of these receptors is a human donor who donated a stem cell graft to a child with SCID.

In this sample, this clonotype turned up a few times. The chain combines TRBV7-3 with TRBJ2-2; the D is unclear. Trimming took off 7 bases at V and 3 bases at J, with 9 bases between the two ends. This CDR3 has 13 amino acids. CDR1 and CDR2 (germline): SGHTA, FQGTGA. CDR3 DNA: TGTGCCAGCACCGACGGATACACCGGGGAGCTGTTTTTT. As protein: CASTDGYTGELFF.

This clonotype turned up a few times. This sequence joins TRBV27 and TRBJ2-7, with D unresolved. The CDR3 loop spans 14 amino acids. Germline V gene data show CDR1 as MNHEY and CDR2 as SMNVEV (reference sequence). V was clipped by 4 bases and J by 0 bases, with 10 bases between them. CDR3 protein: CASSWGSSSYEQYF. The CDR3 DNA reads as TGTGCCAGCAGTTGGGGATCAAGCTCCTACGAGCAGTACTTC.

At least ten counts were recorded for this clonotype. The CDR3 protein is CASSMGGQGVAEAFF. CDR3 nucleotides: TGCGCCAGCAGCATGGGGGGACAGGGGGTTGCTGAAGCTTTCTTT. The V gene is TRBV5-1, the J gene TRBJ1-1, with TRBD1 matching 11 bases. V lost 4 bases to trimming and J lost 6 bases; unmatched junction nucleotides: 8. This CDR3 is 15 amino acids long. Germline V gives CDR1 SGHRS, CDR2 YFSETQ.

This clonotype has more than one count but fewer than ten. The rearrangement joins TRBV5-6 to TRBJ2-2, with TRBD1 matching over 11 bases. The ends lost 2 bases at V and 9 bases at J; junction bases unmatched: 3. CDR3 length: 14 residues. Germline CDR1 is SGHDT and CDR2 is YYEEEE. In DNA form, the CDR3 reads TGTGCCAGCAGCTTCGGACAGGGGGCTTGGGAGCTGTTTTTT. Encoded protein: CASSFGQGAWELFF.

This clonotype was seen a handful of times. The chain carries TRBV11-2 and TRBJ2-1, with TRBD1 matching over 7 bases. V shed 5 bases and J 0 bases; nucleotides not matched to a gene: 4. This CDR3 comprises 15 residues. Germline V gene lookup returns CDR1 SGHAT and CDR2 FQNNGV. Written as DNA, the CDR3 is TGTGCCAGCAGCCGAGGGGACAGCTCCTACAATGAGCAGTTCTTC. It codes for CASSRGDSSYNEQFF.

The rearrangement joins TRBV7-6 to TRBJ2-1; D remains unclear. The CDR3 extends over 13 amino acids. Germline V gives CDR1 SGHVS, CDR2 FNYEAQ. V was pared by 1 base and J by 9 bases, with 10 bases between. The CDR3 DNA reads TGTGCCAGCAGCTTAGTTGTCCAAAGTGAGCAGTTCTTC. It encodes CASSLVVQSEQFF.

There are a few counts of this clonotype. J is TRBJ1-1 and V is TRBV20-1; D might be TRBD1 (5 bases). V lost 6 bases, J lost 4 bases, and 15 bases lay in between. Per the germline V gene, CDR1 is DFQATT and CDR2 is SNEGSKA (reference sequence). The CDR3 length is 13 residues. CDR3 loop: CSASRELATEAFF. The CDR3 DNA follows: TGCAGTGCCAGCAGGGAGTTGGCCACTGAAGCTTTCTTT.

This clonotype was seen a handful of times. The chain uses TRBV9 and TRBJ2-5; 9 bases map to TRBD2. Germline trimming cut 4 bases from V and 5 bases from J; bases unmatched to any gene: 9. The CDR3 runs 15 residues. Looked up from germline, CDR1 is SGDLS and CDR2 is YYNGEE. In DNA form, the CDR3 reads TGTGCCAGCAGCCCCCAGCGGGGGGCAGGGGAGACCCAGTACTTC. Protein: CASSPQRGAGETQYF.

This clonotype came up a few times. The chain carries TRBV7-9 and TRBJ2-3; D is undetermined. The CDR3 spans 12 residues. Germline lookup yields CDR1 SEHNR and CDR2 FQNEAQ (reference sequence). V lost 3 bases and J lost 4, with 5 bases in between. In nucleotides, the CDR3 is TGTGCCAGCAGCTTCTATCCAGATACGCAGTATTTT. Its translation is CASSFYPDTQYF. The variable domain in full, with the rest retrieved from reference TRBV7-9 and TRBJ2-3, is DTGVSQNPRHKITKRGQNVTFRCDPISEHNRLYWYRQTLGQGPEFLTYFQNEAQLEKSRLLSDRFSAERPKGSFSTLEIQRTEQGDSAMYLCASSFYPDTQYFGPGTRLTVL.

CDR3 nucleotide sequence: TGTGCCAGCAGCCCTCGCCCCCCATGGAACGAGCAGTACTTC. Its translation is CASSPRPPWNEQYF. The V gene is TRBV3-1, the J gene TRBJ2-7; D unclear. Per the germline V gene, CDR1 is LGHDT and CDR2 is YNNKEL (reference sequence). The CDR3 loop spans 14 amino acids. V was cut by 4 bases and J by 5 bases, with 15 bases left in between.

The chain uses TRBV5-6 and TRBJ2-3, with 7 positions matching TRBD2. The CDR3 covers 14 residues. The germline CDR1 and CDR2 sequences are SGHDT and YYEEEE. The V and J ends lost 4 bases and 4 bases, in that order; junction bases with no gene match: 6. Here the CDR3 reads CASSHSGLADTQYF. The CDR3 coding sequence is TGTGCCAGCAGCCATTCTGGACTAGCAGATACGCAGTATTTT.

In its sample, this clonotype was seen many times. The chain uses TRBV5-1 and TRBJ1-1; D might be TRBD1 (5 bases). Germline CDR1 is SGHRS and CDR2 is YFSETQ. There are 13 residues in the CDR3. V lost 2 bases to trimming and J lost 5 bases, with 10 bases between them. CDR3 sequence: CASSLDSWTEAFF. The CDR3 DNA reads as TGCGCCAGCAGCTTAGACAGTTGGACTGAAGCTTTCTTT.

V gene TRBV5-1 combines with J gene TRBJ2-3; D uncertain. The V end lost 10 bases, the J end lost 3 bases, and 21 bases lay between the germline ends. Looked up from germline, CDR1 is SGHRS and CDR2 is YFSETQ. CDR3 length: 15 amino acids. CDR3 nucleotides: TGCGCCGGAGCAGATCGGGCGCGTAGTACAGATACGCAGTATTTT. Protein product: CAGADRARSTDTQYF.

This clonotype was recorded a few times. V and J are TRBV24-1 and TRBJ2-1; perhaps TRBD1 as D (5 bases). The germline V gene encodes CDR1 KGHDR and CDR2 SFDVKD. CDR3 length equals 15 residues. V shed 2 bases and J shed 6 bases, with 13 bases lying between them. CDR3 in amino acids: CATSDSGSFINEQFF. DNA of the CDR3: TGTGCCACCAGTGATTCAGGGTCCTTTATCAATGAGCAGTTCTTC.

About this clonotype: Germline and junction disagree at one end, which may indicate a read error. The chain's CDR3 is CASRLDANTEAFF. The DNA for the CDR3 is TGCGCCAGCAGGTTGGACGCGAACACTGAAGCTTTCTTT. V is TRBV5-1 and J is TRBJ1-1; D is unresolved. The germline V gene encodes CDR1 SGHRS and CDR2 YFSETQ. This CDR3 region has 13 residues.

The V gene is TRBV15, the J gene TRBJ1-5; possibly TRBD1 for D (5 bases). Between the trimmed V and J ends, which lost 1 base and 9 bases, there was a span of 13 bases. This CDR3 region has 14 residues. Germline CDR1 LNHNV, CDR2 YYDKDF (reference sequence). The CDR3 nucleotides are TGTGCCACCAGCAGAGTCGGGGTCCAGGGGCCCCAGCATTTT. Amino acid sequence: CATSRVGVQGPQHF.

The V and J genes are TRBV20-1 and TRBJ2-5; tentatively, D is TRBD1 (6 bases). This CDR3 is 13 amino acids long. V lost 8 bases to trimming and J lost 2 bases, with 15 bases between them. The germline CDR1 and CDR2 sequences are DFQATT and SNEGSKA (reference sequence). CDR3 sequence: CSTSGTLQETQYF. CDR3 bases: TGCAGTACTTCAGGGACATTGCAAGAGACCCAGTACTTC.

This clonotype was found a few times. The chain is built from TRBV7-6 and TRBJ1-6; D is unclear. The V gene lost 5 bases and the J gene lost 10 bases, with 15 bases spanning the gap. Germline-derived CDR1 and CDR2 are SGHVS and FNYEAQ. The CDR3 totals 14 residues. In DNA form, the CDR3 reads TGTGCCAGCAGCCAGGCCACGGCGAGCTCACCCCTCCACTTT. It is translated as CASSQATASSPLHF.

The chain combines TRBV15 with TRBJ2-7; the match to TRBD1 covers 8 bases. J was trimmed by 5 bases and V by 9 bases; bases with no gene match: 6. Germline V CDR1 and CDR2: LNHNV, YYDKDF (reference sequence). The length of the CDR3 is 12 residues. CDR3 sequence: CATGDRGNEQYF. CDR3 nucleotide sequence: TGTGCCACGGGCGACAGGGGTAACGAGCAGTACTTC.

This clonotype has ten or more counts. The V gene is TRBV5-1, the J gene TRBJ2-1; D is possibly TRBD1 (5 bases). Per germline, CDR1 SGHRS and CDR2 YFSETQ. Deletions cut 5 bases from V and 0 bases from J, with 18 bases between. The CDR3 spans 17 residues. CDR3 residues: CASSGYRTQSSYNEQFF. CDR3 bases: TGCGCCAGCAGTGGTTACCGGACACAAAGCTCCTACAATGAGCAGTTCTTC.

The rearrangement links TRBV6-4 to TRBJ2-4; tentative D call: TRBD1 (7 bases). Per the germline V gene, CDR1 is MRHNA and CDR2 is SNTAGT. CDR3 length equals 19 residues. V was trimmed by 5 bases and J by 0 bases, leaving 23 bases between them. The CDR3 sequence: CASSNRQGGVGLAKNIQYF. The CDR3, as DNA: TGTGCCAGCAGTAACCGACAGGGAGGAGTTGGACTAGCCAAAAACATTCAGTACTTC.

The CDR3 DNA reads TGTGCCAGCAGCCATGGACCCCAGGCCGACGAGCAGTACTTC. This sequence encodes CASSHGPQADEQYF. This chain uses TRBV27 with TRBJ2-7, with D hard to call. Germline lookup yields CDR1 MNHEY and CDR2 SMNVEV (reference sequence). The CDR3 spans 14 residues. V shed 6 bases and J shed 5 bases, with 17 bases lying between them.